This entry lists 11 T cell receptor beta chains sequenced from one sample in a study of blood T cell repertoires in COVID-19. Only in-frame clones appear in the TCRdb table, and some are missing; sequencing was by immunoSEQ multiplex PCR. This table has 300,000 or so clones, approximately 87% appearing once. Sequenced material: peripheral blood. The receptors shown here come from a woman aged 40-49 years who had recovered from COVID-19.

This chain links TRBV24-1 with TRBJ2-2; TRBD1 agrees at 7 bases. Trimming removed 4 bases from V and 4 bases from J; junction bases left unmatched: 5. Looked up from germline, CDR1 is KGHDR and CDR2 is SFDVKD. The CDR3 length is 15 residues. CDR3 nucleotides: TGTGCCACCAGTGACCCGGGACAGTCCACCGGGGAGCTGTTTTTT. Its protein product is CATSDPGQSTGELFF.

In this sample, this clone turned up a few times. The rearrangement uses TRBV10-3 and TRBJ2-3; 14 positions agree with TRBD2. The germline gives CDR1 ENHRY, CDR2 SYGVKD. The CDR3 contains 17 residues. Trimming removed 2 bases from V and 3 bases from J; junction bases left unmatched: 4. The CDR3 region is CAISEQTSGGATDTQYF. CDR3 nucleotides: TGTGCCATCAGTGAGCAGACTAGCGGGGGGGCGACAGATACGCAGTATTTT.

This chain joins TRBV18 and TRBJ2-4, with D perhaps matching TRBD2 (6 bases). The CDR3 length is 13 residues. Germline CDR1 reads KGHSH; CDR2 reads LQKENI. The ends were cut back, 3 bases at V and 9 bases at J, with 12 bases in the middle. CDR3 region: CASSPGDWGIQYF. CDR3 bases: TGTGCCAGCTCACCGGGGGACTGGGGCATTCAGTACTTC.

The chain couples TRBV30 to TRBJ1-2, with TRBD1 identical over 9 bases. The CDR3 has 19 amino acids. From germline, CDR1 is GTSNPN and CDR2 SVGIG (reference sequence). V lost 3 bases to trimming and J lost 6 bases; unmatched junction nucleotides: 23. The CDR3 DNA follows: TGTGCCTGGAGCCCCTCGTACTTAACCCCTGACAGGGGGGCAAATGGCTACACCTTC. Translating gives CAWSPSYLTPDRGANGYTF.

The rearrangement joins TRBV7-9 to TRBJ1-6; tentatively, D is TRBD1 (6 bases). Per germline, CDR1 SEHNR and CDR2 FQNEAQ (reference sequence). CDR3 length: 13 amino acids. CDR3 region: CALGGQGNSPLHF. CDR3 DNA sequence: TGTGCTCTAGGCGGGCAGGGGAATTCACCCCTCCACTTT.

The chain couples TRBV5-1 to TRBJ1-1, with TRBD1 matching 9 bases. The V and J ends lost 4 bases and 2 bases, in that order; junction bases with no gene match: 6. In germline, CDR1 is SGHRS, CDR2 YFSETQ. The CDR3 extends over 15 amino acids. CDR3 amino acids: CASSQQGAGNTEAFF. For the CDR3, the DNA is TGCGCCAGCAGCCAACAGGGGGCCGGAAACACTGAAGCTTTCTTT.

In this sample, this clone turned up a few times. This chain's CDR3 is CATRGAGTGELFF. CDR3 nucleotides: TGTGCCACGCGGGGGGCGGGCACCGGGGAGCTGTTTTTT. J is TRBJ2-2 and V is TRBV7-3, with TRBD2 matching 8 bases. CDR1 and CDR2 from the germline V gene are SGHTA and FQGTGA. The CDR3 runs 13 residues. V lost 10 bases and J lost 4; bases outside the gene matches: 5.

The rearrangement uses TRBV7-8 and TRBJ1-4, with no clear D. CDR3 size: 13 residues. In germline, CDR1 is SGHVS, CDR2 FQNEAQ. Trimming cost V 6 bases and J 1 base, with 6 bases left between them. CDR3 nucleotide sequence: TGTGCCAGCAGGAGGGTAACTAATGAAAAACTGTTTTTT. It encodes CASRRVTNEKLFF.

The count of this clone is one. This sequence joins TRBV7-8 and TRBJ2-5, with 16 nucleotides matching TRBD2. V lost 4 bases and J lost 5; bases outside the gene matches: 7. Germline V gives CDR1 SGHVS, CDR2 FQNEAQ. The CDR3 sequence is 17 residues long. CDR3 in amino acids: CASSSGLAGGWLETQYF. DNA of the CDR3: TGTGCCAGCAGCTCGGGACTAGCGGGGGGGTGGTTGGAGACCCAGTACTTC. Full variable domain (remainder filled in from reference TRBV7-8 and TRBJ2-5): GAGVSQSPRYKVAKRGQDVALRCDPISGHVSLFWYQQALGQGPEFLTYFQNEAQLDKSGLPSDRFFAERPEGSVSTLKIQRTQQEDSAVYLCASSSGLAGGWLETQYFGPGTRLLVL.

This chain connects TRBV11-3 to TRBJ2-7; no firm D call. This CDR3 spans 13 amino acids. The germline V and J ends were trimmed by 1 base and 5 bases, with 9 bases remaining between them. CDR1 and CDR2 from the germline V gene are SGHNT and YENEEA. CDR3 in DNA: TGTGCCAGCAGCTTAGGGCCTCGGGACGAGCAGTACTTC. Encoded protein: CASSLGPRDEQYF.

The CDR3 protein is CASSLVEGRTEAFF. The CDR3 region has the DNA TGTGCCAGCAGCTTAGTGGAGGGCCGCACTGAAGCTTTCTTT. The rearrangement uses TRBV11-1 and TRBJ1-1, with D hard to call. Trimming pared 1 base from V and 4 bases from J, leaving 10 bases between. The CDR3 spans 14 residues. Germline V gene sequence: CDR1 SGHAT, CDR2 FQDESV (reference sequence).